This T cell receptor beta chain was sequenced in a study of regulatory T cells in long-lasting Graves disease. Overall study context: Antithyroid drugs had been taken by newly diagnosed Graves' patients for under 3 months. Study-wide results and caveats: Samples came from peripheral blood alone, without thyroid tissue.

This sample's time point: newly diagnosed GD, antithyroid drugs for less than 3 months. Isolated PBMC RNA provided the starting material for the TCR library. From an endocrinology department in Xi'an, China, came the patients. The V end lost 0 bases, the J end lost 4 bases, and 6 bases lay between the germline ends. This CDR3 spans 13 amino acids. Germline CDR1 MDHEN, CDR2 SYDVKM. Library construction for TCR beta used iRepertoire HTBI primers and Arm-PCR of CDR3 regions. TCRdb recomputed calls from the multiplex PCR reads with MiXCR, one row per CDR3 protein. The repertoire includes about 450,000 distinct CDR3 sequences, about a sixth of them detected once, and about 10% sits in the top ten. This clonotype was picked up many times. The antigen is undetermined. The same sample was also studied in work on T cells in Graves' hyperthyroidism and ophthalmopathy.

The rearrangement joins TRBV28 to TRBJ1-2; no firm D call. The sample was peripheral blood mononuclear cells (PBMCs), taken at new diagnosis, from a patient treated with antithyroid drugs. This sequence was found in a woman in her 30s with Graves disease. The CDR3 loop reads CASSLWPRYGYTF. The CDR3 DNA reads as TGTGCCAGCAGTTTATGGCCCCGCTATGGCTACACCTTC.